The 2 T cell receptor beta chains below were found in one sample sequenced in a study of blood T cell repertoires in COVID-19. Assay: immunoSEQ multiplex PCR; the TCRdb copy retains only in-frame clones and omits some. Here the sample spans 150,000 to 200,000 clones, roughly four fifths being singletons. The material sequenced was PBMCs or T cells enriched from blood (not recorded which). The receptor set was obtained from a man in his fifties who had recovered from COVID-19.

The chain couples TRBV28 to TRBJ2-3, with TRBD2 matching 7 bases. The CDR3 has 15 amino acids. With V trimmed by 4 bases and J by 2 bases, 6 bases remained unmatched. CDR1 MDHEN and CDR2 SYDVKM come from the germline V gene. Here the CDR3 DNA reads TGTGCCAGCAGTTGGGTAGCGGGTTACACAGATACGCAGTATTTT. Translating gives CASSWVAGYTDTQYF. The full variable domain, completed using reference TRBV28 and TRBJ2-3, is DVKVTQSSRYLVKRTGEKVFLECVQDMDHENMFWYRQDPGLGLRLIYFSYDVKMKEKGDIPEGYSVSREKKERFSLILESASTNQTSMYLCASSWVAGYTDTQYFGPGTRLTVL.

The V and J genes are TRBV27 and TRBJ1-6; tentatively, D is TRBD1 (5 bases). Germline CDR1 MNHEY, CDR2 SMNVEV (reference sequence). The germline V and J ends were trimmed by 7 bases and 6 bases, with 19 bases remaining between them. CDR3 length: 16 residues. The DNA for the CDR3 is TGTGCCAGCAAACCGACCGCAGGGATCTTTAATTCACCCCTCCACTTT. It yields the protein CASKPTAGIFNSPLHF.